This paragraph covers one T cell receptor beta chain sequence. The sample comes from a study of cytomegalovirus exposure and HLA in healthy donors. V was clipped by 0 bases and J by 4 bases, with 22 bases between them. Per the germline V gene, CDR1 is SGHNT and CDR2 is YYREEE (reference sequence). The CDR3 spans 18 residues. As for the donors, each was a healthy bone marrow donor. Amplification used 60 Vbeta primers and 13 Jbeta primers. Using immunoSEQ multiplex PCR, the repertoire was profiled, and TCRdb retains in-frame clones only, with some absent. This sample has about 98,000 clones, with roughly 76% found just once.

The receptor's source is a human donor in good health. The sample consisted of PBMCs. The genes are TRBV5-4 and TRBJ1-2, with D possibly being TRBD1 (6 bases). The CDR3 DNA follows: TGTGCCAGCAGCTTGGCCCGTTTTTGGGGGCTTCTACGCTATGGCTACACCTTC. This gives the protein CASSLARFWGLLRYGYTF.